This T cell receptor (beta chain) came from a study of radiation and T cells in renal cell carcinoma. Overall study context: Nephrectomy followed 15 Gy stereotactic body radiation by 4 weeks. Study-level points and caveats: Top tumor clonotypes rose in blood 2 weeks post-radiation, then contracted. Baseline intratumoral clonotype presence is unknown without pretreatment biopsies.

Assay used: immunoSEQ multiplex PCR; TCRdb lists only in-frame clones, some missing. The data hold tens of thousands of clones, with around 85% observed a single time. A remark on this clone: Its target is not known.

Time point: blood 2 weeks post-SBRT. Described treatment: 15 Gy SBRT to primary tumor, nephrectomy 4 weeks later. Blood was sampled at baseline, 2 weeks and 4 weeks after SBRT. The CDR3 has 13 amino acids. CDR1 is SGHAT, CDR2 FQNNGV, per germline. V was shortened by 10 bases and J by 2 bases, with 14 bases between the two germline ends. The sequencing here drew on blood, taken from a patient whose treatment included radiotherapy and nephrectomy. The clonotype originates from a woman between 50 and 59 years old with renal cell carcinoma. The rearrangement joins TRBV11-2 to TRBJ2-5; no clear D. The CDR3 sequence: CATGRTTQETQYF. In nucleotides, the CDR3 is TGTGCCACCGGTAGAACGACTCAAGAGACCCAGTACTTC. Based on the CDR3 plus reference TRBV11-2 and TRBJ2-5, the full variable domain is EAGVAQSPRYKIIEKRQSVAFWCNPISGHATLYWYQQILGQGPKLLIQFQNNGVVDDSQLPKDRFSAERLKGVDSTLKIQPAKLEDSAVYLCATGRTTQETQYFGPGTRLLVL.